This TCR beta chain was found in a study of long-term antiretroviral therapy in people with HIV. It was version v3.0 of the immunoSEQ assay that was run at survey level. Only in-frame clones appear in the TCRdb table, and some are missing; sequencing was by immunoSEQ multiplex PCR. Here the sample spans fewer than 25,000 clones, around 95% being singletons. The CDR3 is made up of 13 amino acids. Germline assignment: CDR1 WSHSY and CDR2 SAAADI. Trimming at V came to 10 bases and at J to 5 bases, leaving 9 bases not matched to a gene. Points from the study as a whole: Repertoires in HIV (unlike those of controls) had narrower CDR3 length ranges. Blood collection from about 2004 to 2018 possibly occurred under older ART regimens. Missing from the dataset were any data on ART adherence, viral resistance or therapy changes.

A remark on this clone: What it recognizes is unknown.

V is TRBV10-2 and J is TRBJ1-1; TRBD1 matches 8 bases. The TCR sequence derives from a woman aged 45-65 years with HIV. Material: unsorted PBMCs, obtained roughly 5.1 years after starting antiretroviral therapy. For the CDR3, the DNA is TGCGCCATCAGACAGGGGTTGGGTACTGAAGCTTTCTTT. Protein: CAIRQGLGTEAFF.